Listed below are T cell receptor beta chains from one sample, sequenced in a study of shared clonotypes between healthy human individuals. Profiled with immunoSEQ multiplex PCR; TCRdb holds only in-frame clones, not every one. The sample records 500,000 to 650,000 clones, roughly 79% being singletons. The sequencing input was PBMCs. Receptor source: a woman aged 40 to 49 in good health. Some clones in this sample may be carry-over from other donors' samples. The CDR3 runs from the conserved cysteine through the conserved F or W. D genes are given only for firm matches. Size is omitted from some rows. Given values are once, few, many or a class for expanded clones.

TRBJ2-3 TRBV4-2 TRBD2 . TGTGCCAGCAGCCAAGACGTAATAGCGGGAGGGACAGATACGCAGTATTTT CASSQDVIAGGTDTQYF
TRBJ2-7 TRBV11-2 . . TGTGCCAGCAGCTTAGAGGGGGGACTCTCCTACGAGCAGTACTTC CASSLEGGLSYEQYF
TRBJ1-5 TRBV7-2 TRBD1 . TGTGCCAGCAGCTCGACAGGGCAGCCCCAGCATTTT CASSSTGQPQHF
TRBJ2-1 TRBV7-3 . . TGTGCCAGCAGCCCGAGGGACTCGCACAATGAGCAGTTCTTC CASSPRDSHNEQFF
TRBJ2-1 TRBV7-7 . . TGTGCCAGCAGCTTAGAGCCCCAGGGATATGAGCAGTTCTTC CASSLEPQGYEQFF
TRBJ2-7 TRBV18 . . TGTGCCAGCTCACCCAGCCAGCAGCGAGGCGAGCAGTACTTC CASSPSQQRGEQYF
TRBJ2-7 TRBV7-2 . . TGTGCCAGCAGCTTAGGGGGCCGGGACGAGCAATACTTC CASSLGGRDEQYF
TRBJ2-2 TRBV12-5 TRBD2 . TGTGCTAGTGGTTTTCAGGCTAGCGGGAGTACCGGGGAGCTGTTTTTT CASGFQASGSTGELFF
TRBJ2-2 TRBV5-4 . . TGTGCCAGCAGCCCTAGTGATTCCGGAAACACCGGGGAGCTGTTTTTT CASSPSDSGNTGELFF
TRBJ2-5 TRBV2 TRBD2 . TGTGCCAGCAGGTCGACTAGCGGGAGGCCACGGGAGACCCAGTACTTC CASRSTSGRPRETQYF
TRBJ2-7 TRBV29-1 . . TGCAGCGTTGACGTCGGGTACGAGCAGTACTTC CSVDVGYEQYF
TRBJ2-1 TRBV30 . . TGTGCCTGGACCCCGGGCAGGATCAACAATGAGCAGTTCTTC CAWTPGRINNEQFF
TRBJ2-3 TRBV19 TRBD2 once TGTGCCAGTAGTATAGTCTCGCTAGCGGGAGATACGCAGTATTTT CASSIVSLAGDTQYF
TRBJ2-3 TRBV9 . many TGTGCCAGCAGCGCTAGGACCGGGGATACGCAGTATTTT CASSARTGDTQYF
TRBJ1-4 TRBV27 . . TGTGCCAGCAGTTTCAGCAAGAATTCGGACAAACTGTTTTTT CASSFSKNSDKLFF
TRBJ2-4 TRBV19 TRBD1 few TGTGCCAGTAGTATTTTCCAAGACAGGGAAAAAAACATTCAGTACTTC CASSIFQDREKNIQYF
TRBJ1-3 TRBV7-9 . . TGTGCCAGCAGCTTAGCGCGGGGGGCCCCCATCTCTGGAAACACCATATATTTT CASSLARGAPISGNTIYF